One sample yielded the 30 T cell receptor beta chains listed below, sequenced in a study of blood T cell repertoires in COVID-19. TCRdb keeps only in-frame clones here, not all; method: immunoSEQ multiplex PCR. The data contain about 330,000 clones, about 82% of them singletons. Sequenced input: peripheral blood. These receptors were taken from a human donor in a cohort sampled during active COVID-19.

The CDR3 spells CASLSPGANVLTF. The CDR3 nucleotides read TGTGCCAGCCTTTCTCCCGGGGCCAACGTCCTGACTTTC. This chain joins TRBV28 and TRBJ2-6; D gene ambiguous. This CDR3 has 13 amino acids. With 8 bases removed from V and 4 bases from J, the gap between germline ends came to 9 bases. CDR1 is MDHEN and CDR2 is SYDVKM in the germline V gene.

This clone was seen just once. This chain uses TRBV12-5 with TRBJ2-3; 12 nucleotides align to TRBD2. Germline V lookup: CDR1 LGHNT, CDR2 FRNRAP. V trimming: 7 bases; J trimming: 2 bases; junction bases outside the gene matches: 7. The CDR3 contains 16 residues. CDR3 sequence reads: CASETSGGSITDTQYF. CDR3 nucleotide sequence: TGTGCTAGTGAAACTAGCGGGGGGTCGATCACAGATACGCAGTATTTT. The full variable domain, with the rest looked up from reference TRBV12-5 and TRBJ2-3, is DARVTQTPRHKVTEMGQEVTMRCQPILGHNTVFWYRQTMMQGLELLAYFRNRAPLDDSGMPKDRFSAEMPDATLATLKIQPSEPRDSAVYFCASETSGGSITDTQYFGPGTRLTVL.

The chain couples TRBV14 to TRBJ2-7; the match to TRBD1 covers 7 bases. Trimming took 2 bases from V and 3 from J; bases not matched to a gene: 13. Germline values: CDR1 SGHDN, CDR2 FVKESK. The length of the CDR3 is 17 residues. The CDR3 spells CASSQSRRQGLGYEQYF. CDR3 nucleotide sequence: TGTGCCAGCAGCCAAAGCCGAAGACAGGGTCTGGGCTACGAGCAGTACTTC.

The V and J genes are TRBV5-1 and TRBJ2-2; 9 bases align to TRBD2. V lost 10 bases to trimming and J lost 5 bases; unmatched junction nucleotides: 15. There are 16 residues in the CDR3. CDR1 is SGHRS and CDR2 is YFSETQ in the germline V gene. CDR3 coding DNA: TGCGCCCGCCGCGAGGCGGGGGGGCGATATACCGGGGAGCTGTTTTTT. Residues: CARREAGGRYTGELFF.

The chain is built from TRBV12-3 or TRBV12-4 and TRBJ2-1, with TRBD1 as a possible D gene (5 bases). CDR3 size: 12 residues. Trimming took off 6 bases at V and 8 bases at J, with 11 bases between the two ends. The CDR3 DNA is TGTGCCAGCAGCAAAAGGGGATATGAGCAGTTCTTC. Protein product: CASSKRGYEQFF.

This sequence joins TRBV7-9 and TRBJ1-1; the D gene is possibly TRBD1 (6 bases). The CDR3 totals 15 residues. The V and J ends lost 1 base and 9 bases respectively, with 18 bases between them. Germline V lookup: CDR1 SEHNR, CDR2 FQNEAQ (reference sequence). CDR3 in DNA: TGTGCCAGCAGCTTAGTGGTCAGGGGAGGGACGCAAGCTTTCTTT. Amino acids: CASSLVVRGGTQAFF.

V is TRBV2 and J is TRBJ1-5; a possible D gene is TRBD1 (6 bases). Germline V CDR1 and CDR2: SNHLY, FYNNEI. V was cut by 6 bases and J by 3 bases, with 12 bases left in between. The CDR3 sequence is 14 residues long. The CDR3, as DNA: TGTGCCAGCAGCTACAGGGCTAACAATCAGCCCCAGCATTTT. Residues: CASSYRANNQPQHF.

This clone has only one observation. The chain employs TRBV10-3 and TRBJ2-1; TRBD2 matches at 7 bases. The V and J ends lost 5 bases and 7 bases, in that order; junction bases with no gene match: 8. The CDR3 sequence is 14 residues long. From germline, CDR1 is ENHRY and CDR2 SYGVKD. The DNA for the CDR3 is TGTGCCATCAGTCGCCCTGGCGGGGGTAATGAGCAGTTCTTC. This encodes CAISRPGGGNEQFF.

The V call is TRBV27, the J call TRBJ1-1, with D maybe TRBD1 (6 bases). Germline V gene data show CDR1 as MNHEY and CDR2 as SMNVEV (reference sequence). This CDR3 is built from 14 residues. V lost 5 bases, J lost 5 bases, and 15 bases lay in between. The CDR3: CASSPRTVTTEAFF. CDR3 in DNA: TGTGCCAGCAGTCCCAGGACAGTCACAACTGAAGCTTTCTTT.

The chain has TRBV24-1 and TRBJ2-3; D is perhaps TRBD2 (6 bases). Trimming cost V 0 bases and J 0 bases, with 9 bases left between them. CDR3 size: 16 residues. Germline CDR1 KGHDR, CDR2 SFDVKD. The CDR3 nucleotides read TGTGCCACCAGTGATTTGGGGGGACTCAGCACAGATACGCAGTATTTT. It codes for CATSDLGGLSTDTQYF.

The chain links TRBV4-2 to TRBJ1-1; D is possibly TRBD1 (6 bases). The CDR3 length is 14 residues. Germline lookup yields CDR1 LGHNA and CDR2 YNFKEQ. Trimming removed 0 bases from V and 1 base from J, with 6 bases in between. Written as DNA, the CDR3 is TGTGCCAGCAGCCAAGAACAGGGGAACACTGAAGCTTTCTTT. Its translation: CASSQEQGNTEAFF.

The V gene is TRBV3-1 (or the pseudogene TRBV3-2), the J gene TRBJ1-2; possible D gene TRBD1, 6 bases. Germline CDR1 and CDR2: LGHDT and YNNKEL (reference sequence). Trimming shortened V by 1 base and J by 0 bases, and 15 bases separated the two germline ends. The CDR3 spans 17 residues. CDR3 sequence reads: CASSQAGKGGANYGYTF. The CDR3 nucleotides read TGTGCCAGCAGCCAAGCGGGGAAAGGGGGGGCTAACTATGGCTACACCTTC.

The chain employs TRBV10-2 and TRBJ1-5; D is undetermined. Trimming shortened V by 4 bases and J by 6 bases, and 10 bases separated the two germline ends. The CDR3 sequence is 13 residues long. Germline assignment: CDR1 WSHSY and CDR2 SAAADI. CDR3 nucleotides: TGCGCCAGCAGTGGGGCAGCCACTCAGCCCCAGCATTTT. It is translated as CASSGAATQPQHF.

This CDR3 reads CASSYGQRNEKLFF. CDR3 nucleotide sequence: TGTGCCAGCAGTTACGGGCAGAGAAATGAAAAACTGTTTTTT. The chain employs TRBV6-5 and TRBJ1-4, with D unclear. CDR3 size: 14 residues. Per germline, CDR1 MNHEY and CDR2 SVGAGI. The V end lost 2 bases, the J end lost 5 bases, and 9 bases lay between the germline ends.

The chain employs TRBV7-8 and TRBJ1-5; perhaps TRBD1 as D (5 bases). Between the trimmed V and J ends, which lost 1 base and 7 bases, there was a span of 14 bases. Germline V gene sequence: CDR1 SGHVS, CDR2 FQNEAQ. The CDR3 length is 15 residues. The CDR3 loop reads CASSLDSGEWQPQHF. CDR3 in DNA: TGTGCCAGCAGCTTAGACTCGGGGGAGTGGCAGCCCCAGCATTTT.

The rearrangement links TRBV9 to TRBJ2-2; no firm D call. Trimming removed 2 bases from V and 0 bases from J, with 8 bases in between. CDR3 size: 15 residues. CDR1 and CDR2 from the germline V gene are SGDLS and YYNGEE. The CDR3 sequence: CASSVLYTNTGELFF. DNA of the CDR3: TGTGCCAGCAGCGTCCTATATACGAACACCGGGGAGCTGTTTTTT.

J is TRBJ1-2 and V is TRBV2, with 8 bases fitting TRBD1. CDR3 size: 11 residues. Germline assignment: CDR1 SNHLY and CDR2 FYNNEI. The junction had 4 bases not matched to a gene; V was cut back by 8 bases and J by 8 bases. CDR3 DNA sequence: TGTGCCAGCCAGGGGGCGGGGGGCTACACCTTC. It codes for CASQGAGGYTF.

This sequence joins TRBV12-3 or TRBV12-4 and TRBJ1-2; D gene uncertain. CDR3 size: 12 residues. Trimming stripped 5 bases from V and 2 bases from J, with 6 bases between. The CDR3 here is CASSDNNYGYTF. CDR3 nucleotides: TGTGCCAGCAGTGACAACAACTATGGCTACACCTTC.

The chain couples TRBV6-1 to TRBJ1-1; D possibly corresponds to TRBD1 (5 bases). The CDR3 contains 13 residues. V lost 2 bases and J 6 bases, leaving 10 bases between the germline ends. The germline V gene encodes CDR1 MNHNS and CDR2 SASEGT. This CDR3 reads CASSEIPGAEAFF. CDR3 nucleotides: TGTGCCAGCAGTGAAATTCCGGGGGCTGAAGCTTTCTTT.

This clone came up once. V usage is TRBV6-5 and J usage is TRBJ1-1; 7 bases line up with TRBD1. V was clipped by 2 bases and J by 5 bases; unmatched bases: 11. The CDR3 contains 16 residues. Germline CDR1 and CDR2: MNHEY and SVGAGI. The CDR3 sequence is CASSYVRTGVGTEAFF. CDR3 sequence (DNA): TGTGCCAGCAGTTACGTGCGTACAGGGGTAGGAACTGAAGCTTTCTTT.

V usage is TRBV3-1 (or the pseudogene TRBV3-2) and J usage is TRBJ2-5, with 14 bases fitting TRBD2. Germline V gene data show CDR1 as LGHDT and CDR2 as YNNKEL (reference sequence). Germline trimming cut 0 bases from V and 9 bases from J; bases unmatched to any gene: 3. CDR3 size: 15 residues. CDR3: CASSQDLTSGGAQYF. In DNA, the CDR3 is TGTGCCAGCAGCCAAGATCTGACTAGCGGGGGGGCCCAGTACTTC.

This clone was seen a single time. The chain employs TRBV27 and TRBJ2-2; D unresolved. Germline lookup yields CDR1 MNHEY and CDR2 SMNVEV (reference sequence). This CDR3 is built from 14 residues. V lost 4 bases, J lost 5 bases, and 11 bases lay in between. The CDR3 bases are TGTGCCAGCAGTTATACTCGTGGTACCGGGGAGCTGTTTTTT. This gives the protein CASSYTRGTGELFF.

This chain joins TRBV12-5 and TRBJ1-4; D is ambiguous. Trimming took off 5 bases at V and 4 bases at J, with 14 bases between the two ends. The CDR3 has 15 amino acids. Germline V gene lookup returns CDR1 LGHNT and CDR2 FRNRAP. CDR3 protein: CASGPPVAVNEKLFF. The CDR3 region has the DNA TGTGCTAGTGGTCCGCCAGTGGCCGTTAATGAAAAACTGTTTTTT.

Only a few counts were recorded for this clone. The V and J genes are TRBV30 and TRBJ2-7, with 7 positions matching TRBD1. Trimming removed 3 bases from V and 3 bases from J; junction bases left unmatched: 8. The CDR3 sequence is 14 residues long. Germline V lookup: CDR1 GTSNPN, CDR2 SVGIG (reference sequence). The DNA of the CDR3 is TGTGCCTGGAGCTCGTCAGGGGGAAACTACGAGCAGTACTTC. It translates to CAWSSSGGNYEQYF.

The chain joins TRBV6-1 to TRBJ1-6; 8 bases map to TRBD1. The CDR3 has 14 amino acids. V trimming: 3 bases; J trimming: 13 bases; junction bases outside the gene matches: 8. Germline V gene sequence: CDR1 MNHNS, CDR2 SASEGT. CDR3 sequence reads: CASSEAGGLNPLHF. DNA of the CDR3: TGTGCCAGCAGTGAGGCAGGGGGCTTAAACCCCCTCCACTTT.

This clone was counted between two and nine times. The rearrangement uses TRBV11-2 and TRBJ2-7; maybe TRBD1 (5 bases). V lost 3 bases and J 5 bases, leaving 14 bases between the germline ends. Germline CDR1 SGHAT, CDR2 FQNNGV. This CDR3 comprises 14 residues. For the CDR3, the DNA is TGTGCCAGCAGCTTGAACAGGTTTATCCACGAGCAGTACTTC. Translated, it gives CASSLNRFIHEQYF.

This clone was recorded only once. This sequence joins TRBV4-2 and TRBJ1-1; D is possibly TRBD1 (6 bases). Germline V gene sequence: CDR1 LGHNA, CDR2 YNFKEQ. CDR3 length: 16 residues. The ends were cut back, 2 bases at V and 4 bases at J, with 17 bases in the middle. The CDR3 DNA is TGTGCCAGCAGCCAACGACGCCCCAGGGGTGGCACTGAAGCTTTCTTT. It yields the protein CASSQRRPRGGTEAFF.

V and J are TRBV2 and TRBJ1-1; TRBD1 matches 12 bases. This CDR3 is 15 amino acids long. With 7 bases clipped from V and 1 base from J, the junction kept 4 bases outside the gene matches. CDR1 SNHLY and CDR2 FYNNEI come from the germline V gene. The CDR3 nucleotides are TGTGCCAGCATGGGACAGGGGGCAGGGAACACTGAAGCTTTCTTT. It encodes CASMGQGAGNTEAFF.

The chain carries TRBV6-5 and TRBJ1-1; D uncertain. Germline V gene data show CDR1 as MNHEY and CDR2 as SVGAGI. This CDR3 is 11 amino acids long. V gave up 5 bases and J gave up 7 bases, with 8 bases separating them. CDR3 sequence: CASSLRFEAFF. In nucleotides, the CDR3 is TGTGCCAGCAGTCTCAGGTTTGAAGCTTTCTTT.

This rearrangement joins TRBV19 to TRBJ1-2; 7 bases fit TRBD1. V trimming: 7 bases; J trimming: 8 bases; junction bases outside the gene matches: 10. Germline V CDR1 and CDR2: LNHDA, SQIVND (reference sequence). This CDR3 spans 13 amino acids. The CDR3 coding sequence is TGTGCCAGTACGTCTCGACAGGGCAAAGGCTACACCTTC. It is translated as CASTSRQGKGYTF.